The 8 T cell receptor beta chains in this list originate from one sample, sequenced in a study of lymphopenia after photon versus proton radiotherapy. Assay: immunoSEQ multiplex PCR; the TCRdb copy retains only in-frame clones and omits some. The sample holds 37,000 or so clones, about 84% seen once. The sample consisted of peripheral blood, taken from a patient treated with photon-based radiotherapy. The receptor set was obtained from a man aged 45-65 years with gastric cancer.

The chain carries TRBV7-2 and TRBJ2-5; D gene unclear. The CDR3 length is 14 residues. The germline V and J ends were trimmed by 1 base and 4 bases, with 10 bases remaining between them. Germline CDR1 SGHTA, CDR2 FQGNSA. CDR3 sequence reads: CASSLGHSGETQYF. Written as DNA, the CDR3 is TGTGCCAGCAGCTTAGGCCATTCGGGAGAGACCCAGTACTTC.

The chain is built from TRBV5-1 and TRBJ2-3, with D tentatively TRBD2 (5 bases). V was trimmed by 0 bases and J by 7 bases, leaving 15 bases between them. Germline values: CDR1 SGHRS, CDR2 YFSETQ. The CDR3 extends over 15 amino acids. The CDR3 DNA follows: TGCGCCAGCAGCTTGGAGGGAGTTGGGTTCAATACGCAGTATTTT. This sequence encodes CASSLEGVGFNTQYF.

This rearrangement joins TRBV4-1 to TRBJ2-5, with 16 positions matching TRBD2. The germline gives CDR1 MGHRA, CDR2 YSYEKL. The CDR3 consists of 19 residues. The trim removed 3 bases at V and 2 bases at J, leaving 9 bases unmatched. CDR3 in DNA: TGCGCCAGCAGCCACCCGGGACTAGCGGGAGGGCCCTATCAAGAGACCCAGTACTTC. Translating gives CASSHPGLAGGPYQETQYF.

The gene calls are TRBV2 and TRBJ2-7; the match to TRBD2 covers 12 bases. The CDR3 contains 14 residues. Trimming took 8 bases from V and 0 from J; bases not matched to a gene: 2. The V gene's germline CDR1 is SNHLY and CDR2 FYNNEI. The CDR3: CASVGLAGSYEQYF. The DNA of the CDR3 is TGTGCCAGCGTGGGACTAGCGGGCTCCTACGAGCAGTACTTC.

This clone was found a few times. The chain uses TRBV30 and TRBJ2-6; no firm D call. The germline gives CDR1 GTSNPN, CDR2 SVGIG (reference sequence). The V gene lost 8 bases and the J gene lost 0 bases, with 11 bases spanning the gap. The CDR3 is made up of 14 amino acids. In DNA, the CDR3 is TGTGCCAATAAGGGCTCCTCTGGGGCCAACGTCCTGACTTTC. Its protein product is CANKGSSGANVLTF.

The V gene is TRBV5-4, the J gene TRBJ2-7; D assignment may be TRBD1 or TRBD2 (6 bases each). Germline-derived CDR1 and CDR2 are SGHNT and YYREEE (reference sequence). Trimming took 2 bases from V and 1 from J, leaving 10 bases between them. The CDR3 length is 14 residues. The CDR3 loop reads CASSFRGRSYEQYF. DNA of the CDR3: TGTGCCAGCAGCTTTAGGGGGAGGTCCTACGAGCAGTACTTC.

The CDR3 spells CASVQGGRGEQYF. The CDR3 DNA is TGTGCCAGCGTACAAGGGGGCCGCGGCGAGCAGTACTTC. The chain combines TRBV28 with TRBJ2-7; 7 positions agree with TRBD1. The J segment lost 6 bases and the V segment lost 8 bases, leaving 10 bases of the junction unmatched. The CDR3 spans 13 residues. Germline V gene lookup returns CDR1 MDHEN and CDR2 SYDVKM. Based on the CDR3 plus reference TRBV28 and TRBJ2-7, the full variable domain is DVKVTQSSRYLVKRTGEKVFLECVQDMDHENMFWYRQDPGLGLRLIYFSYDVKMKEKGDIPEGYSVSREKKERFSLILESASTNQTSMYLCASVQGGRGEQYFGPGTRLTVT.

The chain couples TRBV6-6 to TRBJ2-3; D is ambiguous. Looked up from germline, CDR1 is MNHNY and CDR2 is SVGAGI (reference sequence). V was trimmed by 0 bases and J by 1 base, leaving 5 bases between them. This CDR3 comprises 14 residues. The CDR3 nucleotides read TGTGCCAGCAGTTACTCGATAGGCACAGATACGCAGTATTTT. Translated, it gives CASSYSIGTDTQYF.